This passage covers 7 T cell receptor beta chains from one sample sequenced in a study of CD8 T cells in ankylosing spondylitis. General observations from the study: A TCR beta motif made of eight highly homologous variants seemed typical of ankylosing spondylitis blood.

No antigen has been identified for these receptors. Each CDR3 protein is one row after TCRdb ran MiXCR on the 5' RACE reads. The data show more than 400,000 distinct CDR3 sequences, approximately 5% seen once. Material for sequencing was blood, either unsorted or a sorted T cell fraction (not recorded which). These receptors came from a male donor with ankylosing spondylitis.

This clonotype appeared a few times. This chain links TRBV4-1 with TRBJ1-5; D gene ambiguous. Germline loops: CDR1 MGHRA, CDR2 YSYEKL. Trimming cost V 1 base and J 0 bases, with 10 bases left between them. The CDR3 extends over 16 amino acids. This chain's CDR3 is CASSQAYGSSNQPQHF. CDR3 nucleotides: TGCGCCAGCAGCCAAGCCTATGGCAGTAGCAATCAGCCCCAGCATTTT.

This rearrangement joins TRBV2 to TRBJ2-3; the D is unclear. Germline CDR1 reads SNHLY; CDR2 reads FYNNEI. The CDR3 covers 15 residues. V was shortened by 10 bases and J by 1 base, with 18 bases between the two germline ends. CDR3 sequence reads: CAILFLVGGTDTQYF. Written as DNA, the CDR3 is TGTGCCATCTTATTCTTAGTAGGTGGCACAGATACGCAGTATTTT.

This clonotype was observed many times. V gene TRBV7-8 combines with J gene TRBJ2-7, with D maybe TRBD1 (5 bases). CDR3 length: 14 residues. Germline lookup yields CDR1 SGHVS and CDR2 FQNEAQ. Trimming removed 5 bases at V and 2 bases at J, with 13 bases between. For the CDR3, the DNA is TGTGCCAGCAGCCAGAGACAGACGACCTACGAGCAGTACTTC. Residues: CASSQRQTTYEQYF.

This clonotype was observed many times. The chain uses TRBV7-2 and TRBJ1-4, with D possibly matching TRBD1 (5 bases). The V gene's germline CDR1 is SGHTA and CDR2 FQGNSA. With 7 bases removed from V and 3 bases from J, the gap between germline ends came to 12 bases. This CDR3 has 14 amino acids. CDR3 in DNA: TGTGCCAGCAAACAAGGGGCAGCTAATGAAAAACTGTTTTTT. Translated: CASKQGAANEKLFF. Using reference TRBV7-2 and TRBJ1-4 for the parts outside the CDR3, the full variable domain is GAGVSQSPSNKVTEKGKDVELRCDPISGHTALYWYRQSLGQGLEFLIYFQGNSAPDKSGLPSDRFSAERTGGSVSTLTIQRTQQEDSAVYLCASKQGAANEKLFFGSGTQLSVL.

In its sample, this clonotype was seen many times. The rearrangement uses TRBV30 and TRBJ2-1; a weak D match, TRBD2 (5 bases). CDR1 and CDR2 (germline): GTSNPN, SVGIG (reference sequence). V was cut by 3 bases and J by 3 bases, with 24 bases left in between. The CDR3 is 18 amino acids. CDR3 bases: TGTGCCTGGAGAGGGATACTGGGCCCTATAGCGAGCTACAATGAGCAGTTCTTC. Protein product: CAWRGILGPIASYNEQFF. The variable domain in full, completed from reference TRBV30 and TRBJ2-1, reads SQTIHQWPATLVQPVGSPLSLECTVEGTSNPNLYWYRQAAGRGLQLLFYSVGIGQISSEVPQNLSASRPQDRQFILSSKKLLLSDSGFYLCAWRGILGPIASYNEQFFGPGTRLTVL.

V gene TRBV14 combines with J gene TRBJ2-5; 10 bases match TRBD2. Looked up from germline, CDR1 is SGHDN and CDR2 is FVKESK. With V trimmed by 3 bases and J by 5 bases, 6 bases remained unmatched. This CDR3 is built from 15 residues. The DNA of the CDR3 is TGTGCCAGCAGCCATGGGACTAGCGTCGGCGAGACCCAGTACTTC. Its translation is CASSHGTSVGETQYF. The entire variable domain, with the rest obtained from reference TRBV14 and TRBJ2-5, is as follows: EAGVTQFPSHSVIEKGQTVTLRCDPISGHDNLYWYRRVMGKEIKFLLHFVKESKQDESGMPNNRFLAERTGGTYSTLKVQPAELEDSGVYFCASSHGTSVGETQYFGPGTRLLVL.

This clonotype was observed at least ten times. The chain links TRBV18 to TRBJ1-4; D is unclear. Germline loops: CDR1 KGHSH, CDR2 LQKENI. V was pared by 3 bases and J by 4 bases, with 6 bases between. CDR3 length: 13 residues. The CDR3 loop reads CASSPNLNEKLFF. CDR3 nucleotide sequence: TGTGCCAGCTCACCGAACCTTAATGAAAAACTGTTTTTT.